Shown below are 24 T cell receptor beta chains from a single sample sequenced in a study of cytomegalovirus exposure and HLA in healthy donors. The PCR contained 60 Vbeta and 13 Jbeta primers. The table came from immunoSEQ multiplex PCR; TCRdb's copy has only in-frame clones and leaves some out. The table for this sample gives about 99,000 clones. Sequences were obtained from PBMCs. These receptors were collected from a man aged 40-55 years in good health and CMV-seronegative.

J is TRBJ2-7 and V is TRBV19, with D possibly matching TRBD1 (6 bases). Germline CDR1 and CDR2: LNHDA and SQIVND (reference sequence). This CDR3 has 14 residues. Trimming removed 4 bases from V and 1 base from J, with 11 bases in between. CDR3 amino acids: CASSTRDTSYEQYF. The CDR3 DNA reads as TGTGCCAGTAGTACCCGGGACACATCCTACGAGCAGTACTTC. The full variable domain, completed using reference TRBV19 and TRBJ2-7, is DGGITQSPKYLFRKEGQNVTLSCEQNLNHDAMYWYRQDPGQGLRLIYYSQIVNDFQKGDIAEGYSVSREKKESFPLTVTSAQKNPTAFYLCASSTRDTSYEQYFGPGTRLTVT.

The V call is TRBV29-1, the J call TRBJ1-1; no clear D. The CDR3 loop spans 13 amino acids. V was trimmed by 1 base and J by 6 bases, leaving 12 bases between them. The germline gives CDR1 SQVTM, CDR2 ANQGSEA. This CDR3 reads CSVEVRGGPEAFF. CDR3 coding DNA: TGCAGCGTTGAAGTCCGGGGTGGGCCTGAAGCTTTCTTT.

This rearrangement joins TRBV5-1 to TRBJ2-1, with TRBD2 identical over 12 bases. This CDR3 comprises 16 residues. V gave up 3 bases and J gave up 4 bases; unmatched junction bases: 5. Germline-derived CDR1 and CDR2 are SGHRS and YFSETQ. CDR3 nucleotide sequence: TGCGCCAGCAGCTCCCTACTAGCGGGAGGTTACAATGAGCAGTTCTTC. Encoded protein: CASSSLLAGGYNEQFF.

V gene TRBV4-3 combines with J gene TRBJ2-7; the match to TRBD1 covers 7 bases. This CDR3 is 14 amino acids long. V gave up 4 bases and J gave up 6 bases; unmatched junction bases: 9. CDR1 LGHNA and CDR2 YSLEER come from the germline V gene. The CDR3 coding sequence is TGCGCCAGCAGCCTCCTGACAGGGACGGCCGAGCAGTACTTC. It specifies CASSLLTGTAEQYF.

This chain joins TRBV6-1 and TRBJ2-5, with 8 positions matching TRBD1. The assigned J gene may be wrong: the sequence end matches TRBJ2-7 better. CDR1 is MNHNS and CDR2 is SASEGT in the germline V gene. The CDR3 has 15 amino acids. CDR3 sequence reads: CASSPHGQGFYEQYF. The DNA for the CDR3 is TGTGCCAGCAGTCCTCATGGACAGGGTTTCTACGAGCAGTACTTC.

The CDR3 nucleotides read TGTGCCAGTAGGGGACTAGCGGGAGATGGCAAAAACATTCAGTACTTC. Translated: CASRGLAGDGKNIQYF. The genes are TRBV19 and TRBJ2-4, with TRBD2 matching over 14 bases. The CDR3 has 16 residues. Trimming cost V 6 bases and J 3 bases; bases outside gene matches: 4. CDR1 is LNHDA and CDR2 is SQIVND in the germline V gene (reference sequence).

The rearrangement uses TRBV5-1 and TRBJ1-2; D call uncertain. The CDR3 loop spans 13 amino acids. V lost 0 bases and J lost 8, with 11 bases in between. Per the germline V gene, CDR1 is SGHRS and CDR2 is YFSETQ. This chain's CDR3 is CASSLGQARGYTF. For the CDR3, the DNA is TGCGCCAGCAGCTTGGGGCAGGCTCGAGGCTACACCTTC.

CDR3: CATEEGLGLGDEKLFF. The CDR3, as DNA: TGTGCCACCGAGGAGGGGTTGGGATTGGGGGATGAAAAACTGTTTTTT. The chain employs TRBV10-3 and TRBJ1-4; tentative D call: TRBD1 (5 bases). The CDR3 spans 16 residues. V was pared by 10 bases and J by 6 bases, with 24 bases between. The germline CDR1 and CDR2 sequences are ENHRY and SYGVKD.

J is TRBJ1-5 and V is TRBV19, with TRBD1 matching over 7 bases. CDR3 length: 15 residues. Germline-derived CDR1 and CDR2 are LNHDA and SQIVND (reference sequence). V was pared by 1 base and J by 6 bases, with 6 bases of the junction left unmatched. CDR3: CASSIGNRGSQPQHF. CDR3 nucleotides: TGTGCCAGTAGTATAGGAAACAGGGGAAGTCAGCCCCAGCATTTT.

This sequence joins TRBV9 and TRBJ2-1, with unresolved D. Germline CDR1 SGDLS, CDR2 YYNGEE. V lost 6 bases, J lost 7 bases, and 11 bases lay in between. The CDR3 has 12 amino acids. The DNA for the CDR3 is TGTGCCAGCAACAGAGAGATGAATGAGCAGTTCTTC. As protein: CASNREMNEQFF. The entire variable domain, with the rest obtained from reference TRBV9 and TRBJ2-1, is as follows: DSGVTQTPKHLITATGQRVTLRCSPRSGDLSVYWYQQSLDQGLQFLIQYYNGEERAKGNILERFSAQQFPDLHSELNLSSLELGDSALYFCASNREMNEQFFGPGTRLTVL.

V and J are TRBV7-8 and TRBJ2-1, with 10 bases identical to TRBD2. CDR3 length: 14 residues. Germline assignment: CDR1 SGHVS and CDR2 FQNEAQ. Trimming removed 7 bases from V and 4 bases from J; junction bases left unmatched: 4. The CDR3 spells CASKPSGGYNEQFF. The CDR3 region has the DNA TGTGCCAGCAAGCCTAGCGGGGGTTACAATGAGCAGTTCTTC.

This sequence joins TRBV15 and TRBJ2-1, with D perhaps matching TRBD2 (6 bases). V gave up 6 bases and J gave up 5 bases, with 11 bases separating them. The CDR3 contains 13 residues. Germline CDR1 and CDR2: LNHNV and YYDKDF (reference sequence). The CDR3 DNA reads TGTGCCACCAGAGGCGGGAAACACAATGAGCAGTTCTTC. Its translation: CATRGGKHNEQFF.

The V and J genes are TRBV6-5 and TRBJ1-6; D gene ambiguous. Trimming stripped 4 bases from V and 5 bases from J, with 15 bases between. Germline V gene data show CDR1 as MNHEY and CDR2 as SVGAGI. The CDR3 extends over 16 amino acids. CDR3 residues: CASSLGRARNNSPLHF. The CDR3, as DNA: TGTGCCAGCAGTTTAGGCAGAGCGAGAAATAATTCACCCCTCCACTTT.

The genes are TRBV7-8 and TRBJ2-3; 8 nucleotides agree with TRBD2. Germline V lookup: CDR1 SGHVS, CDR2 FQNEAQ. The V gene end was trimmed by 2 bases and the J gene end by 4 bases; junction bases not matched to a gene: 8. The CDR3 is 16 amino acids. In DNA, the CDR3 is TGTGCCAGCAGCTTATACGGGAGGGCCCTCGCAGATACGCAGTATTTT. It codes for CASSLYGRALADTQYF.

V gene TRBV19 combines with J gene TRBJ1-5, with 8 bases lining up with TRBD1. Per germline, CDR1 LNHDA and CDR2 SQIVND (reference sequence). CDR3 length: 18 amino acids. Trimming took 2 bases from V and 4 from J; bases not matched to a gene: 13. The CDR3 DNA reads TGTGCCAGTAGTATATACTCCGGTCCAGGGGGCAGGAATCAGCCCCAGCATTTT. Amino acids: CASSIYSGPGGRNQPQHF. Drawing the rest from reference TRBV19 and TRBJ1-5, the complete variable domain is DGGITQSPKYLFRKEGQNVTLSCEQNLNHDAMYWYRQDPGQGLRLIYYSQIVNDFQKGDIAEGYSVSREKKESFPLTVTSAQKNPTAFYLCASSIYSGPGGRNQPQHFGDGTRLSIL.

This rearrangement joins TRBV5-1 to TRBJ2-3; 12 positions match TRBD2. CDR3 length equals 15 residues. Germline CDR1 reads SGHRS; CDR2 reads YFSETQ. With 4 bases clipped from V and 9 bases from J, the junction kept 9 bases outside the gene matches. The CDR3 protein is CASSQGGLAGGTQYF. The CDR3 DNA sequence: TGCGCCAGCAGCCAAGGAGGCCTAGCGGGAGGGACGCAGTATTTT.

This chain links TRBV7-9 with TRBJ2-2; 9 bases are shared with TRBD1. Germline CDR1 is SEHNR and CDR2 is FQNEAQ (reference sequence). After removal of 5 bases from V and 5 bases from J, the junction contained 12 bases not matched to a gene. This CDR3 has 17 amino acids. CDR3 DNA: TGTGCCAGCAGCCTGGGACAGGGTGGGTTTCGGACCGGGGAGCTGTTTTTT. It is translated as CASSLGQGGFRTGELFF.

The V and J genes are TRBV14 and TRBJ2-1; weak D call: TRBD1 (6 bases). This CDR3 contains 15 residues. Trimming cost V 4 bases and J 2 bases, with 12 bases left between them. Germline V lookup: CDR1 SGHDN, CDR2 FVKESK. DNA of the CDR3: TGTGCCAGCAGCCCTCGAGACAGGACCTACAATGAGCAGTTCTTC. It specifies CASSPRDRTYNEQFF. Variable domain in full (rest from reference TRBV14 and TRBJ2-1): EAGVTQFPSHSVIEKGQTVTLRCDPISGHDNLYWYRRVMGKEIKFLLHFVKESKQDESGMPNNRFLAERTGGTYSTLKVQPAELEDSGVYFCASSPRDRTYNEQFFGPGTRLTVL.

The genes are TRBV5-5 and TRBJ2-3; D is ambiguous. Germline lookup yields CDR1 SGHKS and CDR2 YYEKEE (reference sequence). Trimming stripped 4 bases from V and 4 bases from J, with 16 bases between. CDR3 size: 15 residues. Written as DNA, the CDR3 is TGTGCCAGCAGCGCTGCGGCAGTCAGCCCAGATACGCAGTATTTT. Protein: CASSAAAVSPDTQYF.

V gene TRBV6-5 combines with J gene TRBJ2-3; D might be TRBD2 (5 bases). V was pared by 0 bases and J by 6 bases, with 13 bases between. From germline, CDR1 is MNHEY and CDR2 SVGAGI. This CDR3 has 15 amino acids. CDR3 protein: CASSYSGLLGDTQYF. CDR3 nucleotides: TGTGCCAGCAGTTACTCCGGACTCCTCGGGGATACGCAGTATTTT.

V is TRBV11-3 and J is TRBJ2-5; 7 positions agree with TRBD1. The V segment lost 5 bases and the J segment 2 bases; nucleotides outside the gene matches: 8. Germline V gene sequence: CDR1 SGHNT, CDR2 YENEEA. The CDR3 runs to 15 residues. This chain's CDR3 is CASSAGTDAQETQYF. The DNA of the CDR3 is TGTGCCAGCAGCGCCGGGACAGACGCGCAAGAGACCCAGTACTTC.

The genes are TRBV9 and TRBJ1-1, with D hard to call. Germline V gene sequence: CDR1 SGDLS, CDR2 YYNGEE. The ends were cut back, 4 bases at V and 8 bases at J, with 18 bases in the middle. This CDR3 has 14 amino acids. CDR3 DNA sequence: TGTGCCAGCAGCACCCCCCTCCCGGGAGCGGAAGCTTTCTTT. This gives the protein CASSTPLPGAEAFF.

The chain couples TRBV2 to TRBJ2-5; weak D call: TRBD2 (6 bases). In germline, CDR1 is SNHLY, CDR2 FYNNEI. This CDR3 is 13 amino acids long. V was clipped by 6 bases and J by 4 bases, with 12 bases between them. The CDR3 is CASRSAGIETQYF. As DNA, the CDR3 is TGTGCCAGCAGGAGTGCGGGAATAGAGACCCAGTACTTC.

The V gene is TRBV18, the J gene TRBJ2-1; D gene unclear. The CDR3 loop spans 12 amino acids. The germline gives CDR1 KGHSH, CDR2 LQKENI. V was trimmed by 0 bases and J by 7 bases, leaving 4 bases between them. In DNA, the CDR3 is TGTGCCAGCTCACCACCTCTAAATGAGCAGTTCTTC. Its protein product is CASSPPLNEQFF. Drawing the rest from reference TRBV18 and TRBJ2-1, the complete variable domain is NAGVMQNPRHLVRRRGQEARLRCSPMKGHSHVYWYRQLPEEGLKFMVYLQKENIIDESGMPKERFSAEFPKEGPSILRIQQVVRGDSAAYFCASSPPLNEQFFGPGTRLTVL.